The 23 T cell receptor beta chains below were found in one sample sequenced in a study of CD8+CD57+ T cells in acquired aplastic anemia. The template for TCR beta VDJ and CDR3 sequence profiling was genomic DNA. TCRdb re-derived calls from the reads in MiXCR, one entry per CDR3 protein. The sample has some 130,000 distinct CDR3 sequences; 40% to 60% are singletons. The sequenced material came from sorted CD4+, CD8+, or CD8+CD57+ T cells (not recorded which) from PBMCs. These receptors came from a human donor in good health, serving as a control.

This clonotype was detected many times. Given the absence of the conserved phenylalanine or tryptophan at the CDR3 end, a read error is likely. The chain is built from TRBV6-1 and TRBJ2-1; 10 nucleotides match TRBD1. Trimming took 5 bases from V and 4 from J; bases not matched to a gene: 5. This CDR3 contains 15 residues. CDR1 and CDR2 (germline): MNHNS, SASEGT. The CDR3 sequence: CASSRDRGKYNEQFL. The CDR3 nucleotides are TGTGCCAGCAGTCGGGACAGGGGAAAATACAATGAGCAGTTCCTC.

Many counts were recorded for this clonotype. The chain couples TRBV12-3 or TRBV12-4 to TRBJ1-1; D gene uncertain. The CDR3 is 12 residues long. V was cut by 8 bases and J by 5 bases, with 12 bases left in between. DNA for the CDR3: TGTGCCAGCGGGATTTGGCAGACTGAAGCTTTCTTT. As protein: CASGIWQTEAFF.

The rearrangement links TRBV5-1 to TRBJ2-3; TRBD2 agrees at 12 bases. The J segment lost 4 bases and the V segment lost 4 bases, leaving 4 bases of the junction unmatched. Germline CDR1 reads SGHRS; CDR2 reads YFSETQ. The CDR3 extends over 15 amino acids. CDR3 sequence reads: CASSQGTSGSDTQYF. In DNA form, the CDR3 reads TGCGCCAGCAGCCAGGGGACTAGCGGGTCAGATACGCAGTATTTT. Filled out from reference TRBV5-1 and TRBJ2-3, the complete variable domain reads KAGVTQTPRYLIKTRGQQVTLSCSPISGHRSVSWYQQTPGQGLQFLFEYFSETQRNKGNFPGRFSGRQFSNSRSEMNVSTLELGDSALYLCASSQGTSGSDTQYFGPGTRLTVL.

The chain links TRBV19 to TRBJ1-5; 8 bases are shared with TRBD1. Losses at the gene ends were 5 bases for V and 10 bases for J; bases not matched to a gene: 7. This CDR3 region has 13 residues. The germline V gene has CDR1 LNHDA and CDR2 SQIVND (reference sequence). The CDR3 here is CASSPGTGNPQHF. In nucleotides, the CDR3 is TGTGCCAGTAGTCCCGGGACAGGCAACCCCCAGCATTTT.

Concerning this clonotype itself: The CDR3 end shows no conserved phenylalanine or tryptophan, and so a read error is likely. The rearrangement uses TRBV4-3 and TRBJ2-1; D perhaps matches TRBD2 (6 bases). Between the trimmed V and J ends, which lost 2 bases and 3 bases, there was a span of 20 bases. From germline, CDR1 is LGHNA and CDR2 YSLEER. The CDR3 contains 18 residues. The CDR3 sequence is CASSQNAISEGRYNEQFL. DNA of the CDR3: TGCGCCAGCAGCCAAAATGCCATTTCGGAGGGGCGCTACAATGAGCAGTTCCTC.

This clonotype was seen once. The CDR3 DNA follows: TGTGCCAGTAGTCGAAGGACAGGGACCGGCTACACCTTC. This sequence encodes CASSRRTGTGYTF. The chain has TRBV19 and TRBJ1-2; 8 bases are shared with TRBD1. J gave up 8 bases and V 5 bases, and 7 bases lay outside the gene matches. The CDR3 extends over 13 amino acids. Per the germline V gene, CDR1 is LNHDA and CDR2 is SQIVND (reference sequence).

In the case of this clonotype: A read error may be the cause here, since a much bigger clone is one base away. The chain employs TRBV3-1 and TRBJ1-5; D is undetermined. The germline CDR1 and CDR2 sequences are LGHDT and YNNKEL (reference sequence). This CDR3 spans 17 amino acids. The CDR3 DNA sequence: TGTGCCAGCAGCGAAGAGTCCATTGGGGTCTCCAATCAGCCCCAGCATTTT. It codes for CASSEESIGVSNQPQHF.

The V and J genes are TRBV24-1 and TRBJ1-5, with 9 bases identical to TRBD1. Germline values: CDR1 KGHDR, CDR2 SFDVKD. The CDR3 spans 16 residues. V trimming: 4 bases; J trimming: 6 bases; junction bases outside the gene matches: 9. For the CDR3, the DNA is TGTGCCACCAGTGAGCAAAACAGGGGGCAGAGTCAGCCCCAGCATTTT. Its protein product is CATSEQNRGQSQPQHF.

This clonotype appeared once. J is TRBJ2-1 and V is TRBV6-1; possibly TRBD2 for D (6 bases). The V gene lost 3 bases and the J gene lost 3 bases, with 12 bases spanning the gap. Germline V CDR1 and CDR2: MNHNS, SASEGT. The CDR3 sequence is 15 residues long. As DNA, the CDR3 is TGTGCCAGCAGTGAGCGGGGTAGCGACTACAATGAGCAGTTCTTC. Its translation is CASSERGSDYNEQFF.

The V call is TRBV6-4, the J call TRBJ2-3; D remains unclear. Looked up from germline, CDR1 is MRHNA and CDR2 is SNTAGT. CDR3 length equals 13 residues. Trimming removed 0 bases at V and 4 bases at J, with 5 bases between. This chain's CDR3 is CASSDSSADTQYF. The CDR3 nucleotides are TGTGCCAGCAGTGACTCGAGCGCAGATACGCAGTATTTT.

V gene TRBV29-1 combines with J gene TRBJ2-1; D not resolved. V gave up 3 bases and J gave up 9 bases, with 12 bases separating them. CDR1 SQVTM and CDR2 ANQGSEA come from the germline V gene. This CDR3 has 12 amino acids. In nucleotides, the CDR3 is TGCAGCGTTGATACCCCAAGGAGTGAGCAGTTCTTC. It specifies CSVDTPRSEQFF.

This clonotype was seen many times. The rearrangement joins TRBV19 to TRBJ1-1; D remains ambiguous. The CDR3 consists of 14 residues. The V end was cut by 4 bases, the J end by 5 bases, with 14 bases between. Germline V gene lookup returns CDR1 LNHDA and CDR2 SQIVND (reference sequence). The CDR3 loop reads CASSKTGGRTEAFF. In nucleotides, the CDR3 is TGTGCCAGTAGTAAAACCGGAGGACGTACTGAAGCTTTCTTT.

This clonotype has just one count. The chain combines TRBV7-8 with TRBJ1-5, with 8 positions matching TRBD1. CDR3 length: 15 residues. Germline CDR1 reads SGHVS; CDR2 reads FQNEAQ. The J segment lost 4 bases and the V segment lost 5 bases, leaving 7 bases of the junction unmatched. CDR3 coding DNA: TGTGCCAGCAGCCTTCAGGGGGCAAGAAATCAGCCCCAGCATTTT. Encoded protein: CASSLQGARNQPQHF.

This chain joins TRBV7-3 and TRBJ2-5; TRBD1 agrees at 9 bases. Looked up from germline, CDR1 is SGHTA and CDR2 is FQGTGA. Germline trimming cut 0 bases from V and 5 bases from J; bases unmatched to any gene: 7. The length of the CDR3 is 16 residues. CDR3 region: CASSLTGTGRVETQYF. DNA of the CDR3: TGTGCCAGCAGCTTAACCGGGACAGGGAGGGTGGAGACCCAGTACTTC.

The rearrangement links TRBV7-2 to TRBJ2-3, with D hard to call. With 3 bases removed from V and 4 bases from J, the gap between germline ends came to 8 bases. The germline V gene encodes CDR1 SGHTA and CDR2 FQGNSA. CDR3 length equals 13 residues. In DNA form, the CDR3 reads TGTGCCAGCAGCTTCCCGAGCGCAGATACGCAGTATTTT. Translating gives CASSFPSADTQYF. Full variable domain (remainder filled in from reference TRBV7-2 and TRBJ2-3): GAGVSQSPSNKVTEKGKDVELRCDPISGHTALYWYRQSLGQGLEFLIYFQGNSAPDKSGLPSDRFSAERTGGSVSTLTIQRTQQEDSAVYLCASSFPSADTQYFGPGTRLTVL.

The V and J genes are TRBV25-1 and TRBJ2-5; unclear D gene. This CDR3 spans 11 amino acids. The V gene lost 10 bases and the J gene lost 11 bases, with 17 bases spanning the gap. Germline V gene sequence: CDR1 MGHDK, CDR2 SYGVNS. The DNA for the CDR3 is TGTGCCACCTCCCGGGTCTTCAAGCAGTACTTC. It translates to CATSRVFKQYF.

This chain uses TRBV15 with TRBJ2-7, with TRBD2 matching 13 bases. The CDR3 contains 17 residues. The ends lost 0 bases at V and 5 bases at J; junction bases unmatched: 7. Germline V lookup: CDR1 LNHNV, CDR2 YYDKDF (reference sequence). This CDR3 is CATSRDPRTSGGNEQYF. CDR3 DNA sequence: TGTGCCACCAGCAGAGACCCCCGGACTAGCGGGGGAAACGAGCAGTACTTC.

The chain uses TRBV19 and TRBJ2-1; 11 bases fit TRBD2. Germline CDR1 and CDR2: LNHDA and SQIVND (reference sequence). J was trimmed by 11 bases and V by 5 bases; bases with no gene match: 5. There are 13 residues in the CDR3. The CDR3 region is CASSGLAGGKQFF. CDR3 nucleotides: TGTGCCAGTAGTGGCCTAGCGGGGGGTAAGCAGTTCTTC. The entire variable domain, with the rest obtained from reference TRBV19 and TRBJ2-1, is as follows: DGGITQSPKYLFRKEGQNVTLSCEQNLNHDAMYWYRQDPGQGLRLIYYSQIVNDFQKGDIAEGYSVSREKKESFPLTVTSAQKNPTAFYLCASSGLAGGKQFFGPGTRLTVL.

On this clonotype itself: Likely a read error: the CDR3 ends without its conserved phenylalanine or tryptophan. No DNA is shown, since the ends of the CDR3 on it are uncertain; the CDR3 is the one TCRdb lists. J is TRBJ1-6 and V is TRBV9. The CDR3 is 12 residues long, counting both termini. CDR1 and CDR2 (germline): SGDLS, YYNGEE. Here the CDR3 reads CASSPANSPPHL.

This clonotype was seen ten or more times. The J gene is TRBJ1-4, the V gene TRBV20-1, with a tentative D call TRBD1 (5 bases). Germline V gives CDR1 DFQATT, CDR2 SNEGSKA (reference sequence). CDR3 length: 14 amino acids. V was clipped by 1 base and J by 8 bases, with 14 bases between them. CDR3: CSARGDSEMEKLFF. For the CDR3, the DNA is TGCAGTGCTAGAGGGGACTCCGAAATGGAAAAACTGTTTTTT.

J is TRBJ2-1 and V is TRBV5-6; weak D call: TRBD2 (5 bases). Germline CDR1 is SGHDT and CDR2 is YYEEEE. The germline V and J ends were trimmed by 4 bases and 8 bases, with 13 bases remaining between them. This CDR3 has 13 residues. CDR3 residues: CASSEPLADEQFF. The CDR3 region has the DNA TGTGCCAGCAGCGAACCTCTAGCTGATGAGCAGTTCTTC. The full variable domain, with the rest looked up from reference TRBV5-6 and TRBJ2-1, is DAGVTQSPTHLIKTRGQQVTLRCSPKSGHDTVSWYQQALGQGPQFIFQYYEEEERQRGNFPDRFSGHQFPNYSSELNVNALLLGDSALYLCASSEPLADEQFFGPGTRLTVL.

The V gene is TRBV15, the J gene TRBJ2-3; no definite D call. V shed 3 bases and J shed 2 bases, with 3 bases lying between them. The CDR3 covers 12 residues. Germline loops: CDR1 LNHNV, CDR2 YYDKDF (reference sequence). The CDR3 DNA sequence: TGTGCCACCAGCAGCTACACAGATACGCAGTATTTT. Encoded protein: CATSSYTDTQYF.

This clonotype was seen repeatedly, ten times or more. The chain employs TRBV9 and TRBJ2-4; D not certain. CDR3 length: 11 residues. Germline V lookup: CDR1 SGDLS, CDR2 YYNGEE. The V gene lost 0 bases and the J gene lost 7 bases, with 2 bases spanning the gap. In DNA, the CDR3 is TGTGCCAGCAGCGTAGACAACATTCAGTACTTC. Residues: CASSVDNIQYF.